This paragraph covers one TCR beta chain sequence. Here immunoSEQ multiplex PCR was the method, and the copy in TCRdb shows in-frame clones only, minus some. The sample yields 250,000 to 300,000 clones, approximately 82% seen once. Participant age was about 18 to 100 years, and participants resided in approximately 25 US areas. This entry belongs to a study of blood T cell repertoires in COVID-19. Trimming removed 6 bases from V and 4 bases from J, with 15 bases in between. Germline V gene lookup returns CDR1 ENHRY and CDR2 SYGVKD. This CDR3 spans 14 amino acids. This rearrangement joins TRBV10-3 to TRBJ2-5; maybe TRBD2 (6 bases). The source material was PBMCs or T cells enriched from blood (not recorded which). This clonotype was sampled from a man in his forties who had been exposed to COVID-19. The CDR3 DNA sequence: TGTGCCATCAGAAGGGATTTGGGAGGAGAGACCCAGTACTTC. This gives the protein CAIRRDLGGETQYF.